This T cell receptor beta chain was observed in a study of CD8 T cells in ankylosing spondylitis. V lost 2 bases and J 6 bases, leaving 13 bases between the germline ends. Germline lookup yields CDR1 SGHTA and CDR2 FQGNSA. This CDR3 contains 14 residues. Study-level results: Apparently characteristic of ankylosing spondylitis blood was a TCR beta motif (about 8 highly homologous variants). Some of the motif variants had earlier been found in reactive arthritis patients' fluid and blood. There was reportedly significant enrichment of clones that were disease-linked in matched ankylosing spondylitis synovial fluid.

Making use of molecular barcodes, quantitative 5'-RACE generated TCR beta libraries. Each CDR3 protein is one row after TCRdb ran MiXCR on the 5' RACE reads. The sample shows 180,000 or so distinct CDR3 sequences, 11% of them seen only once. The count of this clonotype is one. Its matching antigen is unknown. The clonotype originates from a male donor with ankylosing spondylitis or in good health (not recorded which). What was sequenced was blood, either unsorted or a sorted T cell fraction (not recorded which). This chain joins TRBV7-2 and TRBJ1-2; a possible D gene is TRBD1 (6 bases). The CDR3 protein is CASSLFGGRDGYTF. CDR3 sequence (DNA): TGTGCCAGCAGCTTATTCGGGGGGCGCGATGGCTACACCTTC.